This T cell receptor beta chain comes out of a study of T-cell memory formation after mild COVID-19. The study, taken as a whole, reports: Day 15 to 85 contracting clones showed balanced CD4/CD8; day 15 to 37 expanders favored CD4+.

This clonotype was seen just once. Its antigen is not known. The authors produced TCR alpha and TCR beta cDNA libraries with sample barcodes and UMIs by 5'RACE using constant-segment primers. TCRdb passed the 5' RACE reads through MiXCR, listing each CDR3 protein once. The table has 410,000 or so distinct CDR3 sequences, less than 25% seen once. CDR3 size: 11 residues. CDR1 MNHNS and CDR2 SASEGT come from the germline V gene. V gave up 2 bases and J gave up 14 bases, with 12 bases separating them. The source material was PBMCs or a T cell subset sorted from them (not recorded which). The origin of this receptor is an adult woman who had mild COVID-19 (a few samples of this study predate the infection). Cell type and time point are not known. The V gene is TRBV6-1, the J gene TRBJ1-2; TRBD1 is a possible D gene (6 bases). The CDR3 reads CASSEYRALTF. Written as DNA, the CDR3 is TGTGCCAGCAGTGAATACAGGGCCCTGACCTTC.